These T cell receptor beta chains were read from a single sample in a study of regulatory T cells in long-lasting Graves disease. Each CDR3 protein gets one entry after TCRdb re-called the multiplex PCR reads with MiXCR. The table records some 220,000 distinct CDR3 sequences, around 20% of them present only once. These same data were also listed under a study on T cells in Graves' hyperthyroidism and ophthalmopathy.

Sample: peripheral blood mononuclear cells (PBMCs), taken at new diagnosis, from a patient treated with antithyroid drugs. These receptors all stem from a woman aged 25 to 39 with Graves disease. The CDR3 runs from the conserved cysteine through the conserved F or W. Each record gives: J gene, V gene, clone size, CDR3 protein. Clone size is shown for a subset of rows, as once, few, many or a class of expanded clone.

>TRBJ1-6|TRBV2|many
CASSHDSYNSPLHF
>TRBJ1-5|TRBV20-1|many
CSARGQGLQPQHF
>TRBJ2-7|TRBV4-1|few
CASSQFVGQGWEQYF
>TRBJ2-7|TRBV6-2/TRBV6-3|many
CASTPLKGSAPGEQYF
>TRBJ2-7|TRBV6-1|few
CASSNLAGEQYF
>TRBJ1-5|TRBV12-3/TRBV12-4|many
CASSLHLGQGVQPQHF
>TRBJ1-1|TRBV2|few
CASRTGSGRGVAEAFF
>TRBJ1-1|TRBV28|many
CASSLWEGNTEAFF
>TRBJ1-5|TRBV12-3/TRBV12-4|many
CASSLYRGQGNQPQHF
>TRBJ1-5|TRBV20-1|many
CSARDGAESQPQHF
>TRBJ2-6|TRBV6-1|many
CASNRQGANVLTF
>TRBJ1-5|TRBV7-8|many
CASSLDALTGENQPQHF
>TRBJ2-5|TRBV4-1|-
CASSQDQGYYYNEQYF
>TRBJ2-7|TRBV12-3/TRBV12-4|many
CASSPIGTSGSYEQYF
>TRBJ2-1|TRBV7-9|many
CASSVAGVRNEQFF
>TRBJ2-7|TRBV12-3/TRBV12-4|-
CASSLAGMPGIHEQYF
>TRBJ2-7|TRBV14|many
CASSRTSGSRYEQYF
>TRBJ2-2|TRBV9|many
CASSLNSGNTGELFF
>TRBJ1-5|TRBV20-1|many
CSAREDSSYNQPQHF
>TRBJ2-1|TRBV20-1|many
CSAREWGPDEQFF
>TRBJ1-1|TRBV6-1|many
CASTPYGGQGAVKPEAFF
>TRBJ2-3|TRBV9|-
CASSVDAGGTDTQYF
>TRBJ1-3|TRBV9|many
CASSATGTTGNTIYF
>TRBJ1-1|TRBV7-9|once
CASSQTDFNTEAFF
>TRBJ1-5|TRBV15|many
CATSRDQGARSQPQHF
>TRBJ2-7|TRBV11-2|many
CASSTGSAYEQYF
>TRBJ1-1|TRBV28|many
CASIAGTGAFF
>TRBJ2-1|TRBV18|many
CASSPPQATNEQFF
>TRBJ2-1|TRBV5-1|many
CASSLDTSSYNEQFF
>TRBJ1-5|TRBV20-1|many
CSARIRDNNNQPQHF